This T cell receptor (beta chain) was recorded in a study of T cell responses to AZD1222 COVID-19 vaccine. Per germline, CDR1 SNHLY and CDR2 FYNNEI. After removal of 6 bases from V and 6 bases from J, the junction contained 8 bases not matched to a gene. CDR3 length equals 15 residues. TCRdb keeps only in-frame clones here, not all; method: immunoSEQ multiplex PCR. The profile shows some 150,000 clones, 90% of them singletons. This TCR was sampled from an adult in good health. The sample consisted of peripheral blood, taken on day 0 of AZD1222 vaccination. This chain joins TRBV2 and TRBJ2-3, with TRBD2 matching 11 bases. The CDR3 region is CASRLTSGISDTQYF. CDR3 coding DNA: TGTGCCAGCAGGCTGACTAGCGGGATTTCGGATACGCAGTATTTT.